One sample yielded the 5 T cell receptor beta chains listed below, sequenced in a study of blood T cell repertoires in COVID-19. Profiled with immunoSEQ multiplex PCR; TCRdb holds only in-frame clones, not every one. The top ten hold 3% to 4% of the sample, which has approximately 150,000 clones, 84% seen once. Sequenced input: PBMCs or T cells enriched from blood (not recorded which). Receptors originate from a man in his fifties or sixties in a cohort exposed to, infected with or recovered from COVID-19 (not recorded which).

The genes are TRBV11-2 and TRBJ1-4; no clear D. Germline CDR1 reads SGHAT; CDR2 reads FQNNGV. The CDR3 contains 17 residues. V was clipped by 2 bases and J by 4 bases, with 17 bases between them. The CDR3 DNA reads TGTGCCAGCAGCTTAACCGTTGGGCGACCGAATAATGAAAAACTGTTTTTT. Its protein product is CASSLTVGRPNNEKLFF.

The rearrangement links TRBV18 to TRBJ2-1, with D possibly being TRBD1 (5 bases). This CDR3 has 12 amino acids. The V gene lost 5 bases and the J gene lost 7 bases, with 9 bases spanning the gap. Germline-derived CDR1 and CDR2 are KGHSH and LQKENI. The CDR3 nucleotides are TGTGCCAGCTCATCCCAGGGAAATGAGCAGTTCTTC. Its translation: CASSSQGNEQFF.

V is TRBV5-6 and J is TRBJ2-7; 8 bases line up with TRBD2. V was clipped by 4 bases and J by 3 bases; unmatched bases: 3. Germline-derived CDR1 and CDR2 are SGHDT and YYEEEE. The CDR3 is made up of 13 amino acids. The CDR3 DNA is TGTGCCAGCAGCCCCGGGGGGGGCTACGAGCAGTACTTC. The encoded protein is CASSPGGGYEQYF.

The chain carries TRBV19 and TRBJ2-2; no definite D call. This CDR3 is 15 amino acids long. Germline CDR1 reads LNHDA; CDR2 reads SQIVND (reference sequence). Trimming stripped 3 bases from V and 0 bases from J, with 8 bases between. The CDR3 sequence: CASSMQSANTGELFF. The CDR3 DNA reads as TGTGCCAGTAGTATGCAGAGCGCGAACACCGGGGAGCTGTTTTTT.

The chain combines TRBV7-6 with TRBJ2-2; D possibly corresponds to TRBD2 (5 bases). The V gene's germline CDR1 is SGHVS and CDR2 FNYEAQ. V shed 4 bases and J shed 6 bases, with 9 bases lying between them. The CDR3 is made up of 13 amino acids. DNA for the CDR3: TGTGCCAGCAGCTCCGGACTCTCCGGGGAGCTGTTTTTT. Protein sequence: CASSSGLSGELFF.